The clone carrying this T cell receptor beta chain was picked up many times. Antigen unknown. The sample is drawn from a study of T-cell reconstitution after alpha-beta-depleted transplantation in children. General observations from the study: Reported findings indicate that, about two months after transplant, alpha-beta T cells came from several hundred expanded clones, which were derived from non-depleted graft cells.

Unique molecular identifiers were incorporated when the TCRbeta library was constructed. TCRdb re-analysed the PCR reads in MiXCR, keeping a single row per CDR3 protein. The table lists approximately 240,000 distinct CDR3 sequences, approximately 10% of them singletons. The starting material was PBMCs, obtained before TCRalphabeta/CD19-depleted stem cell transplant. The clonotype was recovered from a child younger than two with acute myeloid leukemia, due to receive a stem cell transplant.

CDR3 coding DNA: TGTGCCATCAGTGAGATTTCTGAAGCTTTCTTT. Its protein is CAISEISEAFF. The chain couples TRBV10-3 to TRBJ1-1; D call uncertain. In germline, CDR1 is ENHRY, CDR2 SYGVKD. V lost 2 bases and J 6 bases, leaving 4 bases between the germline ends. CDR3 length: 11 amino acids.